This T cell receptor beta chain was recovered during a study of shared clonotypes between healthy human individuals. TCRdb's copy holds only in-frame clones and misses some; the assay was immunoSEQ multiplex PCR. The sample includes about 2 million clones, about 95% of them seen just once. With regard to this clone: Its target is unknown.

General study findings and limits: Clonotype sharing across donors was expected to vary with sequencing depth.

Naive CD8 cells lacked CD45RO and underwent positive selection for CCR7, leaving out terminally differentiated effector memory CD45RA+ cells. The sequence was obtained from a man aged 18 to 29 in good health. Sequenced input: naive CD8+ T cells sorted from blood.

This CDR3 is CASSSSSGTAKNIQYF. The CDR3 bases are TGTGCCAGCAGCTCCTCTTCCGGGACGGCCAAAAACATTCAGTACTTC. This chain connects TRBV5-4 to TRBJ2-4, with D possibly being TRBD1 or TRBD2 (5 bases each). V lost 3 bases and J 1 base, leaving 14 bases between the germline ends. Per germline, CDR1 SGHNT and CDR2 YYREEE (reference sequence). The CDR3 runs 16 residues.